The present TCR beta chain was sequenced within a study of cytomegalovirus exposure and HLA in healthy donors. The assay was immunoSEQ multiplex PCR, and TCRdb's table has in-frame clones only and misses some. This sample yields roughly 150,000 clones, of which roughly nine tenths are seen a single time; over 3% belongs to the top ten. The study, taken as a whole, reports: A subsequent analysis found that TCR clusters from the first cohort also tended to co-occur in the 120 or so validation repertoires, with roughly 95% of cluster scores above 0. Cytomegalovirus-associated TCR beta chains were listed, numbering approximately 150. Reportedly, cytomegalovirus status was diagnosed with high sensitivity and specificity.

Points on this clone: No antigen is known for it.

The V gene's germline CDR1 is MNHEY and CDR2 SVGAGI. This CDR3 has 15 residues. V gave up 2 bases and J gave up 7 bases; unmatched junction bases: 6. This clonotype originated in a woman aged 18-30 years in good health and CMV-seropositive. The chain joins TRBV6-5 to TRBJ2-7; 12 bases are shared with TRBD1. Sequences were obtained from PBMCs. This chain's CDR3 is CASSYDRDRGREQYF. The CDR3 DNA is TGTGCCAGCAGTTACGACCGGGACAGGGGGCGGGAGCAGTACTTC.